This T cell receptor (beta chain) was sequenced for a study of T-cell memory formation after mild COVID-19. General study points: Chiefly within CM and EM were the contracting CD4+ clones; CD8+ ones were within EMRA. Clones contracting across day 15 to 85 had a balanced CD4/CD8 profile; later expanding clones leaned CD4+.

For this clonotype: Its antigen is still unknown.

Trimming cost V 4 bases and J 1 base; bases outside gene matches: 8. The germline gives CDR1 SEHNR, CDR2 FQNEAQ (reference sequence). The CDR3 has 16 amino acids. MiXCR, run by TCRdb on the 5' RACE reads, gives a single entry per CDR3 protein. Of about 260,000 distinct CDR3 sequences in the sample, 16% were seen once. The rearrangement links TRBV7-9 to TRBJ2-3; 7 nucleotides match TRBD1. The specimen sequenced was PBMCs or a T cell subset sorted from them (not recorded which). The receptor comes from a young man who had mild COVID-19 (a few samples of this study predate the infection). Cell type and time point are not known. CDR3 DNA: TGTGCCAGCAGCTCAATCCGAGACAGGGGCACAGATACGCAGTATTTT. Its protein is CASSSIRDRGTDTQYF.